This T cell receptor (beta chain) originates from a study of blood T cell repertoires in COVID-19. Study summary: The analysed material was cDNA or gDNA that came from T cells, B-cell-depleted T cells, or PBMCs.

Methods used by the authors: Amplified reference gene primers provided the basis for estimating nucleated cell counts. Data came from immunoSEQ multiplex PCR; TCRdb stores just in-frame clones and leaves some out. That table furnishes V, J and clone size, whereas the DNA furnished D and trimming. The sample carries some 360,000 clones, around 90% recorded once. Germline-derived CDR1 and CDR2 are SGHAT and FQNNGV. With V trimmed by 1 base and J by 7 bases, 3 bases remained unmatched. This CDR3 is built from 14 residues. Sequencing was carried out using peripheral blood. The clonotype originates from a woman aged 60 to 75 with COVID-19, enrolled during active disease. This chain joins TRBV11-2 and TRBJ2-4; 8 bases agree with TRBD1. CDR3 protein: CASSLGRTGNIQYF. The DNA for the CDR3 is TGTGCCAGCAGCTTAGGACGGACAGGGAACATTCAGTACTTC.